The text below deals with one T cell receptor (beta chain). With V trimmed by 1 base and J by 5 bases, 5 bases remained unmatched. The length of the CDR3 is 15 residues. Germline values: CDR1 SGHRS, CDR2 YFSETQ. These data are taken from a study of blood T cell repertoires in COVID-19. Background on the study: PBMCs, B-cell-depleted T cells, or T cells were the source of the cDNA or gDNA that made up the material.

In the authors' workflow: The assay estimated nucleated cells by amplifying reference gene primers. Sequencing used immunoSEQ multiplex PCR; TCRdb keeps in-frame clones, though not all of them. V and J calls and clone size come straight from that table; D and trimming were deduced from the DNA. The sample consists of 88,000 or so clones, 85% of them appearing once. The chain recombines TRBV5-1 with TRBJ2-3, with 9 bases identical to TRBD2. The sequence was obtained from a man aged 60 to 75 with acute or convalescent COVID-19. Input material: peripheral blood. The CDR3 sequence is CASSLPSGNKDTQYF. CDR3 nucleotides: TGCGCCAGCAGCTTGCCTAGCGGGAATAAAGATACGCAGTATTTT.